One T cell receptor beta chain is described in this entry. The antigen is unknown. There are 15 residues in the CDR3. Per the germline V gene, CDR1 is SQVTM and CDR2 is ANQGSEA. Trimming at V came to 4 bases and at J to 7 bases, leaving 13 bases not matched to a gene. This specimen comes from a study of CD8 T cells in ankylosing spondylitis. Notes on the study in general: Seemingly characteristic of ankylosing spondylitis blood was a TCR beta motif consisting of about 8 highly homologous variants. Significantly higher representation of disease-linked clones was reported for matched ankylosing spondylitis synovial fluid. CD8+ cells made up the disease-linked clones, which were relatively rare in peripheral blood.

TCRdb re-called the 5' RACE reads with MiXCR, one entry per CDR3 protein. The sample records some 200,000 distinct CDR3 sequences, 20% to 30% being singletons. Sequenced input: blood, either unsorted or a sorted T cell fraction (not recorded which). The chain carries TRBV29-1 and TRBJ1-2; 9 bases match TRBD1. This clonotype was sampled from a male donor with ankylosing spondylitis or in good health (not recorded which). The CDR3 reads CSVATGTGQRGGYTF. In DNA, the CDR3 is TGCAGCGTTGCCACTGGGACAGGGCAACGAGGTGGCTACACCTTC. Using reference TRBV29-1 and TRBJ1-2 for the parts outside the CDR3, the full variable domain is SAVISQKPSRDICQRGTSLTIQCQVDSQVTMMFWYRQQPGQSLTLIATANQGSEATYESGFVIDKFPISRPNLTFSTLTVSNMSPEDSSIYLCSVATGTGQRGGYTFGSGTRLTVV.